Included here is one T cell receptor (beta chain) sequence, with context. The antigen is undetermined. This entry comes from a study of T cells in severe cutaneous drug reactions. Study background: RegiSCAR criteria gave all enrolled patients a probable or definite SJS/TEN or DRESS diagnosis. General observations from the study: TRBV12-4 use rose strongly in carbamazepine-induced Stevens-Johnson syndrome or toxic epidermal necrolysis, averaging around 32% in blister cells and about 5.1% in PBMC. All seven CBZ-SJS/TEN blister samples shared a public TCRbeta CDR3 at mean roughly 14%.

Germline CDR1 is MDHEN and CDR2 is SYDVKM. The CDR3 has 13 residues. TCR subtype-specific primers in iRepertoire multiplex PCR prepared libraries for bulk and single-cell sequencing. Following a re-call of the multiplex PCR reads, TCRdb has one entry per CDR3 protein and lacks DNA. Recorded for this sample: just over 20,000 distinct CDR3 sequences. The donors had carbamazepine-induced Stevens-Johnson syndrome or toxic epidermal necrolysis. Peripheral blood was from CBZ-SJS/TEN patients: a few Han Chinese, six European. The sample consisted of PBMCs. The TCR sequence derives from a human donor with toxic epidermal necrolysis, a severe cutaneous drug reaction. The chain employs TRBV28 and TRBJ1-1. CDR3 sequence: CASSLDGNTEAFF.